This T cell receptor (beta chain) was captured in a study of radiotherapy plus CTLA-4 blockade in lung cancer. Study at large: Objective responses arose in approximately 17% of patients, and 25% to 35% experienced disease control. The study's findings and limits: Together with interferon-beta, which increased in serum after radiation, early dynamic changes in blood T cell clones were reportedly the best predictors of response. Tumor-origin TCR clones grew in blood after radiotherapy plus ipilimumab.

TCRdb's copy holds only in-frame clones and misses some; the assay was immunoSEQ multiplex PCR. In the table there are about 98,000 clones, 82% of which are singletons. Points on this clone: Its cognate antigen is unknown.

Germline V lookup: CDR1 KGHSH, CDR2 LQKENI. Trimming took 3 bases from V and 7 from J, leaving 13 bases between them. CDR3 length: 13 amino acids. The chain recombines TRBV18 with TRBJ2-7, with D possibly matching TRBD1 (6 bases). The source of this sequence is a human donor with non-small cell lung cancer who had a partial response to radiotherapy plus ipilimumab. Sequenced here: peripheral blood, sampled from a patient treated with radiotherapy plus ipilimumab. The CDR3 region is CASSPSVDREQYF. The CDR3 DNA sequence: TGTGCCAGCTCACCGTCCGTAGACAGGGAGCAGTACTTC.